The present T cell receptor beta chain was sequenced within a study of cytotoxic CD8 clonotypes in ibrutinib-treated CLL. Broader study findings: Samples were collected at differing times from sustained-remission and progressing patients. There were few public clonotypes, and on treatment they contracted or stayed stable. Baseline clonality, above age-matched healthy donor levels, tracked circulating CD8+ T-cell counts.

Germline V lookup: CDR1 MDHEN, CDR2 SYDVKM. Trimming took off 3 bases at V and 3 bases at J, with 9 bases between the two ends. The CDR3 extends over 14 amino acids. Profiled with immunoSEQ multiplex PCR; TCRdb holds only in-frame clones, not every one. Among 100,000 to 150,000 clones listed, 70% to 90% were seen once. Around 2 micrograms of genomic DNA (from cryopreserved PBMCs) were used for TCR beta libraries. With regard to this clone: The antigen is not known.

This specimen was PBMCs, taken after 24 months of ibrutinib treatment. The sequence was collected from a human donor with chronic lymphocytic leukemia. The V gene is TRBV28, the J gene TRBJ1-5; D gene uncertain. Here the CDR3 DNA reads TGTGCCAGCAGTTTCTCGGGGTACAATCAGCCCCAGCATTTT. This codes for CASSFSGYNQPQHF.